This T cell receptor (beta chain) was profiled in a study of T-cell memory formation after mild COVID-19. The study, taken as a whole, reports: Clones shrinking from day 15 to 85 showed even CD4/CD8 mixes; later expanders tilted CD4+.

In germline, CDR1 is SQVTM, CDR2 ANQGSEA. The CDR3 covers 13 residues. Unmatched junction bases numbered 2, after V lost 2 bases and J lost 4 bases. One entry per CDR3 protein results from TCRdb running MiXCR on the 5' RACE reads. The profile shows about 100,000 distinct CDR3 sequences, roughly 14% of them singletons. This clonotype was seen repeatedly, ten times or more. The target antigen is unknown. The clonotype comes from a man younger than 30 who had mild COVID-19 (a few samples of this study predate the infection). Cell type and time point are not known. The sample was PBMCs or a T cell subset sorted from them (not recorded which). The J gene is TRBJ2-1, the V gene TRBV29-1; 7 positions agree with TRBD2. The CDR3 loop reads CSVEWGGYNEQFF. CDR3 DNA: TGCAGCGTTGAATGGGGGGGATACAATGAGCAGTTCTTC.